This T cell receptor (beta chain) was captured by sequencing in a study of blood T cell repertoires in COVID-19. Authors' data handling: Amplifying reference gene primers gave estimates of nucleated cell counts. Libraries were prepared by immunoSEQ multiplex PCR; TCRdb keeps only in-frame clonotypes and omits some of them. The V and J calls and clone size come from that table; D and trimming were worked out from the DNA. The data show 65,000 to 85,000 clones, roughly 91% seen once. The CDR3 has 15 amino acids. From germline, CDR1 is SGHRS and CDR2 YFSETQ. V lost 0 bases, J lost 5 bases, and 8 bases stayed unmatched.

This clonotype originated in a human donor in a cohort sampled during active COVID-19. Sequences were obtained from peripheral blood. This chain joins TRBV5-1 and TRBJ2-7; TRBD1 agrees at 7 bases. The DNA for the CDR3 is TGCGCCAGCAGCTTGGTTACAGGGGCCAGGGACGAGCAGTACTTC. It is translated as CASSLVTGARDEQYF.